The clone carrying this T cell receptor beta chain was detected only a few times. The record originates from a study of blood T cell repertoires in COVID-19. At the level of the study: Specimens from acute and convalescent COVID-19 originated in the United States, Italy and Spain.

CDR1 and CDR2 (germline): MRHNA, SNTAGT. The V segment lost 5 bases and the J segment 3 bases; nucleotides outside the gene matches: 5. CDR3 length: 14 residues. Original methodology: The authors estimated nucleated cell counts from reference gene primer amplification. Using immunoSEQ multiplex PCR, the repertoire was profiled, and TCRdb retains in-frame clones only, with some absent. That table is the source of V, J and clone size, and D and trimming were worked out from the DNA. This repertoire shows 55,000 to 75,000 clones, about three quarters found once; its top ten account for under 40%. This chain joins TRBV6-4 and TRBJ1-1; TRBD1 matches at 8 bases. The clonotype comes from a woman in her 70s with acute or convalescent COVID-19. Sequencing was carried out using peripheral blood. DNA for the CDR3: TGTGCCAGCAGTCAGACAGGGGAGGACACTGAAGCTTTCTTT. Translation gives CASSQTGEDTEAFF.